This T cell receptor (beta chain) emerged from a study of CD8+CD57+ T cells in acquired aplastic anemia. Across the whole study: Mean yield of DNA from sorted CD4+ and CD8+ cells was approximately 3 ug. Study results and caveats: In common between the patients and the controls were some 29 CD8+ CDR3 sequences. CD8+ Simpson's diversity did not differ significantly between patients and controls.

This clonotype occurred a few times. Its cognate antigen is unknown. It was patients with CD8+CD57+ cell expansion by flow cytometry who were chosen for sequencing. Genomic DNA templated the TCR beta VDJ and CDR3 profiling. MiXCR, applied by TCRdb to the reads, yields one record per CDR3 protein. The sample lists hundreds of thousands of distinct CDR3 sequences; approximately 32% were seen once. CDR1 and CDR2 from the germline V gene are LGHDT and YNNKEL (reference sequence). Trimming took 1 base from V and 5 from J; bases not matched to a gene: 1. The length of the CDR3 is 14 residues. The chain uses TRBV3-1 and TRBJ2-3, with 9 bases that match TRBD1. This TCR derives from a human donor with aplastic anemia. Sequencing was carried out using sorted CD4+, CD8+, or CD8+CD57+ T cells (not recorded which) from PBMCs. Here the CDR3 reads CASSQGQGGDTQYF. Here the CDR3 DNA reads TGTGCCAGCAGCCAAGGACAGGGGGGAGATACGCAGTATTTT.